This T cell receptor (beta chain) was sequenced in a study of CD8+ T cells in alopecia areata. V was pared by 4 bases and J by 4 bases, with 6 bases of the junction left unmatched. Per the germline V gene, CDR1 is MNHEY and CDR2 is SMNVEV (reference sequence). The CDR3 runs 14 residues. Reverse transcription of extracted RNA yielded cDNA, which provided the sequencing template. Clones were sequenced by immunoSEQ multiplex PCR, and TCRdb holds only the in-frame ones, with some missing. In the table there are about 120,000 clones, 53% of which are singletons. This clone was seen more than once but under ten times. Treatment in this sample: oral pan-JAK inhibitor, 5-10 mg twice daily.

The chain joins TRBV27 to TRBJ1-1, with 7 positions matching TRBD1. This sequence originates from a human donor with alopecia areata. The specimen comprised CD4+ T cells sorted from blood, sampled at week 4, from a patient treated with tofacitinib. CDR3 region: CASSWGDRGTEAFF. The CDR3 nucleotides read TGTGCCAGCAGTTGGGGGGACAGAGGCACTGAAGCTTTCTTT.